Below, 15 T cell receptor beta chains from the same sample are listed, as sequenced in a study of T-cell reconstitution after alpha-beta-depleted transplantation in children. The TCRbeta library incorporated unique molecular identifiers. TCRdb recomputed calls from the PCR reads with MiXCR, one row per CDR3 protein. The sample consists of 300,000 to 350,000 distinct CDR3 sequences, 15% to 20% of them appearing once. The sample was PBMCs, mostly from graft donor cells, taken 360 days after TCRalphabeta/CD19-depleted stem cell transplant. These receptors were collected from a male patient aged 2 to 10 who had a stem cell transplant for acute lymphoblastic leukemia, so the T cells may come from the graft donor.

This clonotype was counted many times. The chain employs TRBV2 and TRBJ1-2; D gene ambiguous. This CDR3 has 12 residues. V lost 6 bases and J 4 bases, leaving 9 bases between the germline ends. In germline, CDR1 is SNHLY, CDR2 FYNNEI. The CDR3 DNA is TGTGCCAGCAGATTAGACGGCTATGGCTACACCTTC. This codes for CASRLDGYGYTF. Drawing the rest from reference TRBV2 and TRBJ1-2, the complete variable domain is EPEVTQTPSHQVTQMGQEVILRCVPISNHLYFYWYRQILGQKVEFLVSFYNNEISEKSEIFDDQFSVERPDGSNFTLKIRSTKLEDSAMYFCASRLDGYGYTFGSGTRLTVV.

Note on this clonotype: At one of its ends the junction is not consistent with the germline gene, which may arise from a read error. The gene calls are TRBV6-6 and TRBJ1-4; D remains unclear. This CDR3 is built from 12 residues. The germline V gene encodes CDR1 MNHNY and CDR2 SVGAGI (reference sequence). The CDR3 reads CASSYSNGKLFF. CDR3 in DNA: TGTGCCAGCAGTTACTCTAATGGAAAACTGTTTTTT.

The CDR3 DNA reads as TGTGCCAGCAGCTCCGCGATTGGGGTGCCGTTTTTT. Its protein product is CASSSAIGVPFF. The gene calls are TRBV7-6 and TRBJ1-4; D is uncertain. The CDR3 loop spans 12 amino acids. The germline gives CDR1 SGHVS, CDR2 FNYEAQ. V was pared by 4 bases and J by 16 bases, with 16 bases between.

In this sample, this clonotype turned up many times. The rearrangement joins TRBV10-3 to TRBJ2-3, with 9 positions matching TRBD1. The germline V gene has CDR1 ENHRY and CDR2 SYGVKD. Trimming cost V 8 bases and J 6 bases; bases outside gene matches: 6. This CDR3 is built from 13 residues. CDR3 DNA: TGTGCCATCCGGACAGGGGAGGAGGATACGCAGTATTTT. It specifies CAIRTGEEDTQYF.

The table lists this clonotype with a few counts. The genes are TRBV20-1 and TRBJ2-7; the match to TRBD2 covers 7 bases. The CDR3 is 15 residues long. CDR1 is DFQATT and CDR2 is SNEGSKA in the germline V gene (reference sequence). The junction had 11 bases not matched to a gene; V was cut back by 2 bases and J by 4 bases. CDR3 loop: CSARPTLLADYEQYF. CDR3 in DNA: TGCAGTGCTAGACCGACCTTGCTAGCGGATTACGAGCAGTACTTC.

This clonotype showed up just a few times. The rearrangement links TRBV20-1 to TRBJ1-5; no clear D gene. There are 17 residues in the CDR3. V dropped 0 bases and J dropped 3 bases, with 18 bases sitting between them. Germline values: CDR1 DFQATT, CDR2 SNEGSKA (reference sequence). DNA for the CDR3: TGCAGTGCTAGAGACCCCCGGGAGCGGAGCATCAATCAGCCCCAGCATTTT. Translating it yields CSARDPRERSINQPQHF.

The genes are TRBV5-6 and TRBJ1-1; a weak D match, TRBD1 (6 bases). The V end lost 6 bases, the J end lost 6 bases, and 15 bases lay between the germline ends. Germline V CDR1 and CDR2: SGHDT, YYEEEE. The CDR3 covers 13 residues. CDR3 coding DNA: TGTGCCAGCACCCGGGACATAGGCTCTGAAGCTTTCTTT. Its translation is CASTRDIGSEAFF.

This clonotype was seen a few times. This CDR3 is CASSFLSSVRAYNEQFF. For the CDR3, the DNA is TGTGCCAGCAGTTTCCTTTCTAGCGTCAGAGCCTACAATGAGCAGTTCTTC. The chain recombines TRBV28 with TRBJ2-1, with D possibly matching TRBD2 (6 bases). The length of the CDR3 is 17 residues. V lost 3 bases to trimming and J lost 2 bases, with 17 bases between them. Germline values: CDR1 MDHEN, CDR2 SYDVKM. Based on the CDR3 plus reference TRBV28 and TRBJ2-1, the full variable domain is DVKVTQSSRYLVKRTGEKVFLECVQDMDHENMFWYRQDPGLGLRLIYFSYDVKMKEKGDIPEGYSVSREKKERFSLILESASTNQTSMYLCASSFLSSVRAYNEQFFGPGTRLTVL.

This clonotype came up many times. The chain combines TRBV12-3 or TRBV12-4 with TRBJ2-3, with 7 nucleotides matching TRBD1. The CDR3 is 15 amino acids. The junction had 6 bases not matched to a gene; V was cut back by 1 base and J by 5 bases. The CDR3, as DNA: TGTGCCAGCAGTTTAGTGGCAGGGGACAGAGATACGCAGTATTTT. Translation: CASSLVAGDRDTQYF.

This clonotype was seen many times. CDR3 in DNA: TGTGCCAGCTCCATTAACTTCAATGAGCAGTTCTTC. Translating it yields CASSINFNEQFF. The chain couples TRBV6-2 or TRBV6-3 to TRBJ2-1; D gene ambiguous. This CDR3 is 12 amino acids long. Between the trimmed V and J ends, which lost 8 bases and 6 bases, there was a span of 11 bases. Germline CDR1 MNHEY, CDR2 SVGEGT.

This clonotype has ten or more counts. This rearrangement joins TRBV12-3 or TRBV12-4 to TRBJ2-3; no clear D gene. This CDR3 comprises 13 residues. V was shortened by 7 bases and J by 2 bases, with 10 bases between the two germline ends. The CDR3 coding sequence is TGTGCCAGCACTGTTGGTCACACAGATACGCAGTATTTT. This gives the protein CASTVGHTDTQYF.

This clonotype was seen many times. The junction shows a germline mismatch at one end, possibly a read error. The V and J genes are TRBV28 and TRBJ2-1; D may be TRBD2 (6 bases). Germline CDR1 is MDHEN and CDR2 is SYDVKM. This CDR3 spans 14 amino acids. The CDR3 nucleotides are TGTGCCAGCGCCCCATGGGACTCCCACAATGAGCAGTTCTTC. It yields the protein CASAPWDSHNEQFF.

This clonotype was observed a few times. V usage is TRBV6-5 and J usage is TRBJ2-2; 8 bases are shared with TRBD2. The ends lost 8 bases at V and 4 bases at J; junction bases unmatched: 0. The CDR3 is 12 amino acids. The germline V gene has CDR1 MNHEY and CDR2 SVGAGI. As DNA, the CDR3 is TGTGCCAGCCTAGCGGGCACCGGGGAGCTGTTTTTT. Its translation is CASLAGTGELFF.

V gene TRBV28 combines with J gene TRBJ2-5; 9 bases are a match to TRBD1. Trimming removed 0 bases from V and 5 bases from J; junction bases left unmatched: 4. This CDR3 has 15 amino acids. CDR1 and CDR2 (germline): MDHEN, SYDVKM. CDR3 loop: CASSLWGTGRETQYF. The CDR3 DNA is TGTGCCAGCAGTTTATGGGGGACAGGGAGGGAGACCCAGTACTTC.

This clonotype came up a few times. J is TRBJ2-7 and V is TRBV5-1, with 8 bases aligning to TRBD1. The CDR3 runs to 14 residues. Germline V gives CDR1 SGHRS, CDR2 YFSETQ. Trimming removed 2 bases from V and 1 base from J; junction bases left unmatched: 2. The CDR3 loop is CASSFWTGSYEQYF. The CDR3 region has the DNA TGCGCCAGCAGCTTCTGGACAGGGTCCTACGAGCAGTACTTC.